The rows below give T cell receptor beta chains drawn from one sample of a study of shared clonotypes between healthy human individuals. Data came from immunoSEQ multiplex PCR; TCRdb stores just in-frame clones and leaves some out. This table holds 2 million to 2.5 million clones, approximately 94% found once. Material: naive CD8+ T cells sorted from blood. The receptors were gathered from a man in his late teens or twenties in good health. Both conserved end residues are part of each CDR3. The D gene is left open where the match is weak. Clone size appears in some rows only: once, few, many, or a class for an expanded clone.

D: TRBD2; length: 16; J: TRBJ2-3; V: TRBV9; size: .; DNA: TGTGCCAGCAGCTCAAGGGCGGGGGTCATCGGAGATACGCAGTATTTT; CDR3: CASSSRAGVIGDTQYF
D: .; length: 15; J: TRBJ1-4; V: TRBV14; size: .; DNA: TGTGCCAGCAGCCGAGGGATTGCAACTAATGAAAAACTGTTTTTT; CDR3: CASSRGIATNEKLFF
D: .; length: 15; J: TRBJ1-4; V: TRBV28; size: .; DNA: TGTGCCAGCAGTTTGAGACCGGGGTCAAATGAAAAACTGTTTTTT; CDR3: CASSLRPGSNEKLFF
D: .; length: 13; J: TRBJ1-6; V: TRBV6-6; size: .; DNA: TGTGCCAGCACCCTCTTTGATAATTCACCCCTCCACTTT; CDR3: CASTLFDNSPLHF
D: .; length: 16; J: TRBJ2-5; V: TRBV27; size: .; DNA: TGTGCCAGCAGTTACGACAGGTCTTCGTACCAAGAGACCCAGTACTTC; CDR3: CASSYDRSSYQETQYF
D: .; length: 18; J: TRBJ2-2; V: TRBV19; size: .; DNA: TGTGCCAGTAGTATTTGGCTACAGCGGGTGGGTTCTTCAGGGGAGCTGTTTTTT; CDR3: CASSIWLQRVGSSGELFF
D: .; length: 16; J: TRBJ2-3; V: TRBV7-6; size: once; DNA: TGTGCCAGCAGCTTAGCGGACAGACGAGGCACAGATACGCAGTATTTT; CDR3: CASSLADRRGTDTQYF
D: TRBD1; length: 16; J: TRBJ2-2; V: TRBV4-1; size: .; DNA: TGCGCCAGCAGCCGAGACGGGACAGGGGTAACCGGGGAGCTGTTTTTT; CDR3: CASSRDGTGVTGELFF
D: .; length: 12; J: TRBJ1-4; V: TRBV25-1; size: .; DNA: TGTGCCAGCAGTGTCCTGGGGGAAAAACTGTTTTTT; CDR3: CASSVLGEKLFF
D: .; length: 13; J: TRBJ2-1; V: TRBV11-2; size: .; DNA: TGTGCCAGCAGCTTCGAAGGGGCCAATGAGCAGTTCTTC; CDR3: CASSFEGANEQFF